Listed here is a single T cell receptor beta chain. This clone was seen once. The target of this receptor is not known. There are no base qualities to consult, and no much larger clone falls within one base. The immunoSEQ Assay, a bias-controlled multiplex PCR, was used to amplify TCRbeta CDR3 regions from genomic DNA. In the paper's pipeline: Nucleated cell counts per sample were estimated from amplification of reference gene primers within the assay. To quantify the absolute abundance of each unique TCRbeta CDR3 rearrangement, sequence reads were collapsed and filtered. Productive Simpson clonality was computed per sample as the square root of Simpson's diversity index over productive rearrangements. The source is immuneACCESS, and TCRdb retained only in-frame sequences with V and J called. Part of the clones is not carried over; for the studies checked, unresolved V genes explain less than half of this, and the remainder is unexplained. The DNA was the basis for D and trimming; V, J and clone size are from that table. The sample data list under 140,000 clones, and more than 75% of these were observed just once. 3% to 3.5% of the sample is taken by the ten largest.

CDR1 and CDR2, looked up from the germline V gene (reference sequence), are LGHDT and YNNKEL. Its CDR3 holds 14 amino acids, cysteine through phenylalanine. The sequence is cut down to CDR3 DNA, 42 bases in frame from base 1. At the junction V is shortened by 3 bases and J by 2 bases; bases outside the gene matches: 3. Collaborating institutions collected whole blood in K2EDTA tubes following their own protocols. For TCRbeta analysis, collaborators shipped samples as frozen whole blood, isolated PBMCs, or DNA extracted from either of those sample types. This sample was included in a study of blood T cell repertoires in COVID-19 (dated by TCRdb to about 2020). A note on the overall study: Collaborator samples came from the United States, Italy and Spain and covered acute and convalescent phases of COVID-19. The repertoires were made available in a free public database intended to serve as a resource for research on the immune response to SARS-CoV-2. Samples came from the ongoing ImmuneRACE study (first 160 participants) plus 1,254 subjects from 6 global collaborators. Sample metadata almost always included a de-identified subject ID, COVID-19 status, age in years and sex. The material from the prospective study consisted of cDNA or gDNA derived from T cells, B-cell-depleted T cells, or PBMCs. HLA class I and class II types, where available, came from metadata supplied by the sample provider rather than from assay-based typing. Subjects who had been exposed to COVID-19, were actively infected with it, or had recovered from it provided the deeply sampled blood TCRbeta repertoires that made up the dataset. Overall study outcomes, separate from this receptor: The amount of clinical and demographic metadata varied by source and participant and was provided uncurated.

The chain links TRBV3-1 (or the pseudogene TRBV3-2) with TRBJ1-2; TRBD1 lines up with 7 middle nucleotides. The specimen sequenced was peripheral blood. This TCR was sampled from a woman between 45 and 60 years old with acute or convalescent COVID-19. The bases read TGTGCCAGCAGCCAGATACAGGGGAACTATGGCTACACCTTC. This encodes CASSQIQGNYGYTF.